This T cell receptor beta chain was identified in a study of blood T cell repertoires in COVID-19. Adults between roughly 18 and 89 years of age took part from 20 to 25 US areas. Donors in Cohort 3 who had recovered were those with two negative PCRs, healthcare professional clearance, or resolution of their symptoms. In the authors' methods: Estimation of nucleated cell counts was performed using reference gene primer amplification. Profiled with immunoSEQ multiplex PCR; TCRdb holds only in-frame clones, not every one. Clonal size and the V and J genes are those of that table, whereas D and trimming came from the DNA. The sample lists approximately 360,000 clones, roughly four fifths occurring once. J lost 2 bases, V lost 2 bases, and 10 bases had no gene match. In germline, CDR1 is SGHVS, CDR2 FNYEAQ. This CDR3 region has 20 residues.

The sample taken for sequencing was PBMCs or T cells enriched from blood (not recorded which). The V and J genes are TRBV7-6 and TRBJ2-3; 16 nucleotides agree with TRBD2. The origin of this receptor is a woman between 45 and 65 years old who had recovered from COVID-19. The CDR3 DNA reads as TGTGCCAGCAGCTTAAGAGCCGGGACTAGCGGGAGGGCCAACACAGATACGCAGTATTTT. Its protein is CASSLRAGTSGRANTDTQYF.